Presented here are 28 T cell receptor beta chains from one specimen sequenced in a study of T cells in Graves' hyperthyroidism and ophthalmopathy. Regions amplified from RNA transcripts were the TCR beta CDR3 regions. Carried out on the TCR CDR3, a first-round RT-PCR used the HTBI primer set. TCRdb ran MiXCR on the multiplex PCR reads and lists one entry per CDR3 protein. The data hold almost 600,000 distinct CDR3 sequences, with more than 11% observed a single time. Sequences were obtained from blood. These receptors originate from a woman in her 30s with Graves' hyperthyroidism that later progressed to Graves' ophthalmopathy.

As DNA, the CDR3 is TGTGCCAGTCCCGATCCTTTCTCTGGAAACACCATATATTTT. Translated, it gives CASPDPFSGNTIYF. J is TRBJ1-3 and V is TRBV6-1; unclear D gene. The CDR3 consists of 14 residues. With 9 bases removed from V and 0 bases from J, the gap between germline ends came to 12 bases. The germline V gene has CDR1 MNHNS and CDR2 SASEGT.

The sample holds a few counts of this clonotype. V is TRBV18 and J is TRBJ2-6; 8 bases align to TRBD1. Germline loops: CDR1 KGHSH, CDR2 LQKENI. CDR3 length: 13 residues. V dropped 8 bases and J dropped 9; count of bases not matched to a gene: 6. The CDR3 sequence: CASQGQVDNVLTF. Here the CDR3 DNA reads TGTGCCAGCCAGGGACAGGTAGACAACGTCCTGACTTTC.

This clonotype came up many times. The rearrangement uses TRBV12-3 or TRBV12-4 and TRBJ2-7, with TRBD2 as a possible D gene (6 bases). CDR3 length: 15 residues. The V end was cut by 6 bases, the J end by 5 bases, with 20 bases between. Here the CDR3 reads CASSRLLAPLDEQYF. The DNA of the CDR3 is TGTGCCAGCAGCAGACTACTAGCCCCGTTGGACGAGCAGTACTTC.

A remark on this clonotype: A much larger clone sits a single nucleotide away, making a read error possible. The chain employs TRBV6-1 and TRBJ2-5, with 13 bases lining up with TRBD2. This CDR3 has 16 amino acids. V was pared by 6 bases and J by 1 base, with 5 bases of the junction left unmatched. CDR1 is MNHNS and CDR2 is SASEGT in the germline V gene. CDR3 sequence: CASRGLAGTGQETQYF. The CDR3 DNA sequence: TGTGCCAGCAGGGGACTAGCGGGAACGGGCCAAGAGACCCAGTACTTC.

This chain joins TRBV11-3 and TRBJ2-1; D is ambiguous. Trimming stripped 2 bases from V and 8 bases from J, with 7 bases between. The CDR3 sequence is 12 residues long. Germline loops: CDR1 SGHNT, CDR2 YENEEA. In DNA, the CDR3 is TGTGCCAGCAGCTTACGGACCGATGAGCAGTTCTTC. This gives the protein CASSLRTDEQFF.

There are a few counts of this clonotype. The chain links TRBV7-2 to TRBJ1-2; 10 bases map to TRBD1. The junction had 11 bases not matched to a gene; V was cut back by 7 bases and J by 3 bases. Germline CDR1 SGHTA, CDR2 FQGNSA. The CDR3 spans 16 residues. The DNA for the CDR3 is TGTGCCAGCAACCCCGACAGGGGGCGAGGCGACTATGGCTACACCTTC. It encodes CASNPDRGRGDYGYTF.

This rearrangement joins TRBV6-9 to TRBJ1-6; D might be TRBD1 (5 bases). The germline V and J ends were trimmed by 3 bases and 5 bases, with 5 bases remaining between them. This CDR3 contains 13 residues. The germline gives CDR1 MNHGY, CDR2 SVAAGI. As DNA, the CDR3 is TGTGCCAGCAGTTACAGGGATAATTCACCCCTCCACTTT. This sequence encodes CASSYRDNSPLHF.

This clonotype was counted a few times. The genes are TRBV6-6 and TRBJ1-1; TRBD1 matches at 8 bases. Germline CDR1 and CDR2: MNHNY and SVGAGI (reference sequence). This CDR3 comprises 16 residues. The J segment lost 3 bases and the V segment lost 2 bases, leaving 8 bases of the junction unmatched. Here the CDR3 DNA reads TGTGCCAGCAGTTACGGTATAAACAGGGGGGACACTGAAGCTTTCTTT. This encodes CASSYGINRGDTEAFF.

The chain couples TRBV12-3 or TRBV12-4 to TRBJ2-2; 10 bases match TRBD2. The CDR3 totals 16 residues. With 6 bases clipped from V and 0 bases from J, the junction kept 4 bases outside the gene matches. The CDR3 DNA reads TGTGCCAGCAGCACCCTAGCGGGAGCGAACACCGGGGAGCTGTTTTTT. Protein: CASSTLAGANTGELFF.

The rearrangement joins TRBV19 to TRBJ2-5; a weak D match, TRBD2 (6 bases). The CDR3 is made up of 13 amino acids. The germline V and J ends were trimmed by 5 bases and 4 bases, with 11 bases remaining between them. Germline V gene sequence: CDR1 LNHDA, CDR2 SQIVND (reference sequence). CDR3 sequence: CASSAGLRETQYF. The CDR3 bases are TGTGCCAGTAGTGCGGGACTGAGAGAGACCCAGTACTTC.

Concerning this clonotype: The DNA is left out, because the CDR3 cannot be placed on it with certainty; the CDR3 is given as TCRdb lists it. The chain combines TRBV27 with TRBJ2-3; TRBD2, the table's D call, lacks a check against the DNA. The CDR3 spans 18 residues, counting both ends. From germline, CDR1 is MNHEY and CDR2 SMNVEV (reference sequence). CDR3 residues: CASSTSASGRGSTDTQYF.

This clonotype was picked up many times. The chain links TRBV5-6 to TRBJ2-1; TRBD2 agrees at 9 bases. The CDR3 consists of 16 residues. V lost 4 bases to trimming and J lost 4 bases; unmatched junction nucleotides: 9. Germline V lookup: CDR1 SGHDT, CDR2 YYEEEE. The DNA of the CDR3 is TGTGCCAGCAGCGCCATTCGTGCGGGAGGGTACAATGAGCAGTTCTTC. Its translation is CASSAIRAGGYNEQFF. The complete variable domain, with remaining parts taken from reference TRBV5-6 and TRBJ2-1, reads DAGVTQSPTHLIKTRGQQVTLRCSPKSGHDTVSWYQQALGQGPQFIFQYYEEEERQRGNFPDRFSGHQFPNYSSELNVNALLLGDSALYLCASSAIRAGGYNEQFFGPGTRLTVL.

The table lists this clonotype with many counts. This chain joins TRBV7-2 and TRBJ2-3; D is possibly TRBD2 (5 bases). The germline V gene has CDR1 SGHTA and CDR2 FQGNSA. V lost 5 bases to trimming and J lost 1 base, with 7 bases between them. This CDR3 spans 13 amino acids. CDR3 loop: CASSARGTDTQYF. CDR3 nucleotide sequence: TGTGCCAGCAGCGCGAGGGGCACAGATACGCAGTATTTT.

This clonotype was found many times. The genes are TRBV7-9 and TRBJ2-1; TRBD2 matches at 11 bases. Germline assignment: CDR1 SEHNR and CDR2 FQNEAQ (reference sequence). J lost 6 bases, V lost 5 bases, and 6 bases had no gene match. The CDR3 is 15 amino acids. The CDR3 nucleotides are TGTGCCAGCAGCCGCCCGGGACTAGCGGCCAATGAGCAGTTCTTC. Translated, it gives CASSRPGLAANEQFF.

This clonotype was seen a few times. The chain uses TRBV19 and TRBJ2-1, with D perhaps TRBD1 (5 bases). CDR3 size: 14 residues. V lost 4 bases and J 8 bases, leaving 15 bases between the germline ends. Germline V gives CDR1 LNHDA, CDR2 SQIVND (reference sequence). The CDR3 DNA reads as TGTGCCAGTAGTACTCTATTTCAGGGCCATGAGCAGTTCTTC. Its protein is CASSTLFQGHEQFF.

The sample holds many counts of this clonotype. The chain links TRBV28 to TRBJ2-1; 7 bases are a match to TRBD2. V shed 3 bases and J 5 bases; nucleotides not matched to a gene: 7. CDR3 length: 15 residues. Germline V gene sequence: CDR1 MDHEN, CDR2 SYDVKM. CDR3 sequence (DNA): TGTGCCAGCAGTTTTGACCGACTAGCAAACAATGAGCAGTTCTTC. Amino acids: CASSFDRLANNEQFF.

The chain couples TRBV18 to TRBJ2-2, with TRBD2 identical over 7 bases. Germline-derived CDR1 and CDR2 are KGHSH and LQKENI. V dropped 1 base and J dropped 6; count of bases not matched to a gene: 5. The CDR3 is made up of 15 amino acids. CDR3 amino acids: CASSPQREAPGELFF. CDR3 in DNA: TGTGCCAGCTCACCACAACGGGAGGCCCCCGGGGAGCTGTTTTTT.

This clonotype came up a few times. The chain recombines TRBV6-1 with TRBJ1-1; D unresolved. Deletions cut 7 bases from V and 6 bases from J, with 9 bases between. CDR1 is MNHNS and CDR2 is SASEGT in the germline V gene. This CDR3 has 11 residues. The chain's CDR3 is CASTRTSEAFF. DNA for the CDR3: TGTGCCAGCACCAGGACCTCTGAAGCTTTCTTT.

The chain carries TRBV10-3 and TRBJ1-4; unclear D gene. The CDR3 is 15 amino acids. V was clipped by 2 bases and J by 6 bases, with 13 bases between them. Germline loops: CDR1 ENHRY, CDR2 SYGVKD. CDR3 nucleotide sequence: TGTGCCATCAGTGAGAACGACGGAAAGTATGAAAAACTGTTTTTT. Protein: CAISENDGKYEKLFF.

This clonotype has at least ten counts. The chain joins TRBV9 to TRBJ2-5, with 11 positions matching TRBD1. Germline assignment: CDR1 SGDLS and CDR2 YYNGEE. This CDR3 spans 17 amino acids. Losses at the gene ends were 0 bases for V and 4 bases for J; bases not matched to a gene: 8. The CDR3 here is CASSVEMGTGGRETQYF. The CDR3 nucleotides read TGTGCCAGCAGCGTAGAGATGGGGACAGGGGGAAGAGAGACCCAGTACTTC.

In regard to this clonotype: This may stem from a read error, because a much larger clone lies one nucleotide away. The chain uses TRBV6-1 and TRBJ2-7; maybe TRBD1 (6 bases). Germline-derived CDR1 and CDR2 are MNHNS and SASEGT. The CDR3 is made up of 14 amino acids. The CDR3 bases are TGTGCCAGCAGTGTGACCGTCCAGGGGAACGAGCAGTGCTTC. Amino acid sequence: CASSVTVQGNEQCF.

This clonotype was seen many times. In nucleotides, the CDR3 is TGTGCCAGCGGACAAAGCTCCTACAATGAGCAGTTCTTC. As protein: CASGQSSYNEQFF. The chain has TRBV19 and TRBJ2-1; a weak D match, TRBD1 (5 bases). CDR1 and CDR2 (germline): LNHDA, SQIVND (reference sequence). The CDR3 extends over 13 amino acids. V lost 9 bases to trimming and J lost 0 bases, with 9 bases between them.

V is TRBV10-3 and J is TRBJ2-3, with 16 bases aligning to TRBD2. The CDR3 totals 15 residues. The V segment lost 6 bases and the J segment 5 bases; nucleotides outside the gene matches: 2. From germline, CDR1 is ENHRY and CDR2 SYGVKD. CDR3 sequence (DNA): TGTGCCATCAGGGGACTAGCGGGAGGGGGAGATACGCAGTATTTT. It is translated as CAIRGLAGGGDTQYF.

This clonotype was picked up many times. This chain connects TRBV27 to TRBJ1-1; TRBD1 agrees at 7 bases. CDR1 and CDR2 (germline): MNHEY, SMNVEV (reference sequence). Unmatched junction bases numbered 9, after V lost 6 bases and J lost 5 bases. This CDR3 has 14 residues. Written as DNA, the CDR3 is TGTGCCAGCAGGGCGACAGGGATTGGGACTGAAGCTTTCTTT. Protein: CASRATGIGTEAFF.

The table lists this clonotype with many counts. This chain uses TRBV6-1 with TRBJ2-3; 11 bases fit TRBD2. CDR1 and CDR2 (germline): MNHNS, SASEGT. J gave up 1 base and V 11 bases, and 14 bases lay outside the gene matches. This CDR3 spans 17 amino acids. The CDR3 region has the DNA TGTGCCGGGGACGGCCTAGCGGGAGGTGGAGGCACAGATACGCAGTATTTT. Protein: CAGDGLAGGGGTDTQYF.

Ten or more counts support this clonotype. V and J are TRBV12-3 or TRBV12-4 and TRBJ1-5, with D possibly being TRBD1 (6 bases). Trimming shortened V by 5 bases and J by 0 bases, and 11 bases separated the two germline ends. This CDR3 is 15 amino acids long. CDR3 sequence (DNA): TGTGCCAGCAGTCCCCTGACAGGTAGCAATCAGCCCCAGCATTTT. This codes for CASSPLTGSNQPQHF.

This clonotype has at least ten counts. The germline gene is not matched at one end of the junction; a read error may be the cause. The chain has TRBV30 and TRBJ1-1; TRBD1 matches at 7 bases. Germline V gives CDR1 GTSNPN, CDR2 SVGIG (reference sequence). This CDR3 has 12 residues. The CDR3 DNA reads TGTGCCAGGAGACAGGGGAACACTGAAGCTTTCTTT. It codes for CARRQGNTEAFF.

In its sample, this clonotype was seen many times. The V gene is TRBV19, the J gene TRBJ1-5; no definite D call. CDR3 length: 18 residues. Germline lookup yields CDR1 LNHDA and CDR2 SQIVND (reference sequence). The V end lost 2 bases, the J end lost 0 bases, and 17 bases lay between the germline ends. In DNA, the CDR3 is TGTGCCAGTAGTATAAAGCTTTGGCGGCAGATTAGCAATCAGCCCCAGCATTTT. Residues: CASSIKLWRQISNQPQHF.